These 24 T cell receptor beta chains came from one sample sequenced in a study of T cell changes during pregnancy in multiple sclerosis. Repertoires were generated with immunoSEQ multiplex PCR, while TCRdb's copy carries only in-frame clones and drops some. In the table there are roughly 58,000 clones, 92% of which are singletons. Source: CD4+ T cells from peripheral blood mononuclear cells, taken after pregnancy. These receptors all come from a female donor in good health, enrolled as a control in a pregnancy study.

The rearrangement uses TRBV11-2 and TRBJ2-7; D gene uncertain. The CDR3 consists of 11 residues. CDR1 and CDR2 from the germline V gene are SGHAT and FQNNGV. Trimming took off 2 bases at V and 8 bases at J, with 7 bases between the two ends. The CDR3 sequence is CASSLQQQQYF. CDR3 nucleotides: TGTGCCAGCAGCTTACAACAACAGCAGTACTTC.

The rearrangement joins TRBV7-9 to TRBJ1-1; a weak D match, TRBD1 (6 bases). V was shortened by 6 bases and J by 1 base, with 15 bases between the two germline ends. Germline lookup yields CDR1 SEHNR and CDR2 FQNEAQ (reference sequence). This CDR3 region has 15 residues. This CDR3 is CASSFHQGSNTEAFF. The CDR3, as DNA: TGTGCCAGCAGTTTTCACCAGGGGTCGAACACTGAAGCTTTCTTT.

This chain uses TRBV6-6 with TRBJ2-7; TRBD1 is a possible D gene (5 bases). This CDR3 has 14 amino acids. Germline V gene sequence: CDR1 MNHNY, CDR2 SVGAGI (reference sequence). Trimming stripped 9 bases from V and 5 bases from J, with 20 bases between. In nucleotides, the CDR3 is TGTGCCAGTAACCCGGGCAGGGCTATGAACGAGCAGTACTTC. This encodes CASNPGRAMNEQYF.

The chain joins TRBV18 to TRBJ1-6; D ambiguous. V shed 4 bases and J shed 0 bases, with 10 bases lying between them. The CDR3 has 16 residues. Germline V gives CDR1 KGHSH, CDR2 LQKENI. In nucleotides, the CDR3 is TGTGCCAGCTCACTTGCACAGAGCTCCTATAATTCACCCCTCCACTTT. Translated: CASSLAQSSYNSPLHF.

The V gene is TRBV7-2, the J gene TRBJ1-2; D might be TRBD1 (6 bases). Trimming removed 4 bases at V and 6 bases at J, with 15 bases between. In germline, CDR1 is SGHTA, CDR2 FQGNSA. This CDR3 region has 14 residues. The CDR3 bases are TGTGCCAGCAGCTCCCGACAGGCCCCACATGGCTACACCTTC. This codes for CASSSRQAPHGYTF.

The V call is TRBV27, the J call TRBJ2-5; TRBD2 is a possible D gene (7 bases). The germline V gene encodes CDR1 MNHEY and CDR2 SMNVEV (reference sequence). The CDR3 covers 15 residues. The V gene lost 8 bases and the J gene lost 1 base, with 17 bases spanning the gap. CDR3 sequence reads: CASGERGAPQETQYF. The CDR3 coding sequence is TGTGCCAGCGGGGAACGGGGGGCGCCCCAAGAGACCCAGTACTTC.

The genes are TRBV2 and TRBJ2-3; 7 nucleotides match TRBD2. With V trimmed by 5 bases and J by 3 bases, 5 bases remained unmatched. The CDR3 sequence is 14 residues long. CDR1 SNHLY and CDR2 FYNNEI come from the germline V gene. CDR3 nucleotide sequence: TGTGCCAGCAGTCCGGGACTACCGACAGATACGCAGTATTTT. This translates into CASSPGLPTDTQYF.

V usage is TRBV7-9 and J usage is TRBJ1-2, with D possibly TRBD1 on 6 matching bases. Trimming took 0 bases from V and 5 from J, leaving 16 bases between them. In germline, CDR1 is SEHNR, CDR2 FQNEAQ (reference sequence). The CDR3 is 16 residues long. The CDR3 spells CASSLAFGTLDYGYTF. Written as DNA, the CDR3 is TGTGCCAGCAGCTTAGCGTTCGGGACATTGGATTATGGCTACACCTTC.

V is TRBV19 and J is TRBJ2-7; 11 positions match TRBD1. Germline V gene data show CDR1 as LNHDA and CDR2 as SQIVND (reference sequence). The CDR3 extends over 14 amino acids. The V segment lost 6 bases and the J segment 1 base; nucleotides outside the gene matches: 2. The CDR3 is CASRGQGVSYEQYF. CDR3 coding DNA: TGTGCCAGTAGGGGACAGGGGGTTTCCTACGAGCAGTACTTC.

This rearrangement joins TRBV25-1 to TRBJ2-2; D possibly corresponds to TRBD1 (5 bases). CDR3 length: 14 residues. V was cut by 6 bases and J by 2 bases, with 10 bases left in between. Per the germline V gene, CDR1 is MGHDK and CDR2 is SYGVNS. CDR3 amino acids: CASRDTPNTGELFF. The CDR3 nucleotides read TGTGCCAGCAGGGACACCCCCAACACCGGGGAGCTGTTTTTT.

The J gene is TRBJ2-2, the V gene TRBV6-5; 7 bases match TRBD2. J gave up 5 bases and V 1 base, and 4 bases lay outside the gene matches. The CDR3 is 15 residues long. Germline CDR1 reads MNHEY; CDR2 reads SVGAGI. The chain's CDR3 is CASSYYGGGTGELFF. CDR3 nucleotides: TGTGCCAGCAGTTACTATGGGGGGGGGACCGGGGAGCTGTTTTTT.

This chain joins TRBV18 and TRBJ2-7; D may be TRBD1 (5 bases). The germline CDR1 and CDR2 sequences are KGHSH and LQKENI. The V end was cut by 4 bases, the J end by 4 bases, with 17 bases between. The CDR3 spans 15 residues. For the CDR3, the DNA is TGTGCCAGCTCACTGGGAAAAATTCAGGGTTACGAGCAGTACTTC. Its translation: CASSLGKIQGYEQYF.

V and J are TRBV6-5 and TRBJ2-3; tentative D call: TRBD1 (6 bases). The CDR3 sequence is 15 residues long. CDR1 is MNHEY, CDR2 SVGAGI, per germline. Trimming removed 6 bases at V and 2 bases at J, with 15 bases between. CDR3 in DNA: TGTGCCAGCAGGAAAAACAGGGTTCTCACAGATACGCAGTATTTT. This encodes CASRKNRVLTDTQYF.

The chain uses TRBV4-1 and TRBJ2-1; TRBD2 agrees at 8 bases. Germline loops: CDR1 MGHRA, CDR2 YSYEKL. The length of the CDR3 is 15 residues. The trim removed 3 bases at V and 7 bases at J, leaving 8 bases unmatched. The CDR3 region has the DNA TGCGCCAGCAGCCAGGTCTACGGGGGGGTTAATGAGCAGTTCTTC. This codes for CASSQVYGGVNEQFF.

This rearrangement joins TRBV4-3 to TRBJ2-6, with D hard to call. CDR1 LGHNA and CDR2 YSLEER come from the germline V gene. CDR3 length equals 15 residues. V dropped 0 bases and J dropped 3 bases, with 6 bases sitting between them. For the CDR3, the DNA is TGCGCCAGCAGCCAAGAATGGAGTGGGGCCAACGTCCTGACTTTC. Translation: CASSQEWSGANVLTF.

The V call is TRBV7-8, the J call TRBJ1-1, with no clear D. V lost 7 bases and J lost 0, with 12 bases in between. Germline V lookup: CDR1 SGHVS, CDR2 FQNEAQ. The CDR3 extends over 14 amino acids. The CDR3 is CASIESTLNTEAFF. The CDR3 region has the DNA TGTGCCAGCATCGAGAGCACCCTGAACACTGAAGCTTTCTTT. The full variable domain, completed using reference TRBV7-8 and TRBJ1-1, is GAGVSQSPRYKVAKRGQDVALRCDPISGHVSLFWYQQALGQGPEFLTYFQNEAQLDKSGLPSDRFFAERPEGSVSTLKIQRTQQEDSAVYLCASIESTLNTEAFFGQGTRLTVV.

V is TRBV6-5 and J is TRBJ1-3; TRBD1 is a possible D gene (6 bases). CDR3 length equals 15 residues. V gave up 3 bases and J gave up 4 bases, with 13 bases separating them. Per the germline V gene, CDR1 is MNHEY and CDR2 is SVGAGI. The CDR3 DNA follows: TGTGCCAGCAGTTATAAGGGGACATCAGGAAACACCATATATTTT. Its protein product is CASSYKGTSGNTIYF.

The rearrangement links TRBV4-1 to TRBJ2-3, with 12 bases matching TRBD2. Germline V gives CDR1 MGHRA, CDR2 YSYEKL. This CDR3 has 16 residues. V lost 7 bases and J lost 3; bases outside the gene matches: 8. This CDR3 reads CASNRGLAGTTDTQYF. DNA for the CDR3: TGCGCCAGCAACCGCGGACTAGCGGGGACGACAGATACGCAGTATTTT.

The V and J genes are TRBV2 and TRBJ2-7, with TRBD2 matching over 11 bases. The germline V gene has CDR1 SNHLY and CDR2 FYNNEI. The J segment lost 3 bases and the V segment lost 5 bases, leaving 9 bases of the junction unmatched. The CDR3 is 16 amino acids. The CDR3 sequence: CASSPLAGGSRYEQYF. In DNA form, the CDR3 reads TGTGCCAGCAGTCCCCTAGCGGGGGGCTCCCGCTACGAGCAGTACTTC.

The V gene is TRBV9, the J gene TRBJ1-5, with D unclear. CDR1 is SGDLS and CDR2 is YYNGEE in the germline V gene. The CDR3 is 14 amino acids. V was trimmed by 0 bases and J by 1 base, leaving 5 bases between them. The CDR3 nucleotides are TGTGCCAGCAGCGTAGCCGGGAGCAATCAGCCCCAGCATTTT. Amino acids: CASSVAGSNQPQHF.

V gene TRBV28 combines with J gene TRBJ1-5, with TRBD1 as a possible D gene (6 bases). Trimming stripped 5 bases from V and 2 bases from J, with 10 bases between. The V gene's germline CDR1 is MDHEN and CDR2 SYDVKM. This CDR3 region has 14 residues. The CDR3: CASSRGGGNQPQHF. CDR3 nucleotide sequence: TGTGCCAGCAGTCGAGGGGGGGGCAATCAGCCCCAGCATTTT.

V gene TRBV5-1 combines with J gene TRBJ1-1; TRBD1 might be the D (5 bases). The CDR3 extends over 13 amino acids. Trimming removed 4 bases from V and 2 bases from J, with 9 bases in between. Per the germline V gene, CDR1 is SGHRS and CDR2 is YFSETQ. CDR3 sequence (DNA): TGCGCCAGCAGCACGCAGGGAAACACTGAAGCTTTCTTT. Translated: CASSTQGNTEAFF.

The chain employs TRBV29-1 and TRBJ2-2; 7 bases map to TRBD2. There are 13 residues in the CDR3. CDR1 is SQVTM and CDR2 is ANQGSEA in the germline V gene. V lost 7 bases to trimming and J lost 6 bases; unmatched junction nucleotides: 8. The CDR3 nucleotides are TGCAGCGCCGAGCTTGGGGGGGCCGGGGAGCTGTTTTTT. Its protein is CSAELGGAGELFF.

The chain employs TRBV6-5 and TRBJ2-1; 10 nucleotides align to TRBD1. Germline CDR1 and CDR2: MNHEY and SVGAGI. Trimming took 4 bases from V and 15 from J; bases not matched to a gene: 12. This CDR3 spans 14 amino acids. CDR3 in DNA: TGTGCCAGCAGTTCCGGACAGGGGGTAACTCTTCGGTTCTTC. Translation: CASSSGQGVTLRFF.